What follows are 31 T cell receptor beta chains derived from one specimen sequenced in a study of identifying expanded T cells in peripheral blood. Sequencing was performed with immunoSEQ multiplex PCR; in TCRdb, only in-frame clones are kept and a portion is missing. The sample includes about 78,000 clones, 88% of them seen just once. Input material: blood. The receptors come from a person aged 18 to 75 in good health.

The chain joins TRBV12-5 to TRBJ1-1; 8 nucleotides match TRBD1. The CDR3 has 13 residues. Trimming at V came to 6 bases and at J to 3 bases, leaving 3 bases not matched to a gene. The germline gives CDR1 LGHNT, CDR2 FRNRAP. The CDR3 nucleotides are TGTGCTAGTGGATCGGACAGGGACACTGAAGCTTTCTTT. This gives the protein CASGSDRDTEAFF.

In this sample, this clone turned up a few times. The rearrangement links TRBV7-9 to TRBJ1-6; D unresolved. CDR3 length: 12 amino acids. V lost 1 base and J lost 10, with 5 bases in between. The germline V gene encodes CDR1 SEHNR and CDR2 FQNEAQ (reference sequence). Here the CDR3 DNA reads TGTGCCAGCAGCTTAGAGAGATCACCCCTCCACTTT. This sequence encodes CASSLERSPLHF.

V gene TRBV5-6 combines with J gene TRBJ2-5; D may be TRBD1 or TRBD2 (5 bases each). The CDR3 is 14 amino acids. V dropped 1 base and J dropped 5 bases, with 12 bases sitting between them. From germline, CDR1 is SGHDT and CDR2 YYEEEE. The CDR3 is CASSLKGSGETQYF. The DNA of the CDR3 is TGTGCCAGCAGCTTGAAGGGGAGTGGGGAGACCCAGTACTTC.

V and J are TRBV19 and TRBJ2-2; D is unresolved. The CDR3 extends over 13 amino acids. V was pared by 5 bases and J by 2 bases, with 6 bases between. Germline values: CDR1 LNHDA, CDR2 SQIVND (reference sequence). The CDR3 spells CASSERNTGELFF. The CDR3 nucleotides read TGTGCCAGTAGTGAACGCAACACCGGGGAGCTGTTTTTT.

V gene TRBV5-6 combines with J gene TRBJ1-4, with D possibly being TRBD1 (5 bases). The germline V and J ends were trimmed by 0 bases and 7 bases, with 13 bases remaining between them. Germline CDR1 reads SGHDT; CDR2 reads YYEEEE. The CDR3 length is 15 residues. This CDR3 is CASSLGSGPVEKLFF. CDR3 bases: TGTGCCAGCAGCTTGGGATCGGGGCCGGTTGAAAAACTGTTTTTT.

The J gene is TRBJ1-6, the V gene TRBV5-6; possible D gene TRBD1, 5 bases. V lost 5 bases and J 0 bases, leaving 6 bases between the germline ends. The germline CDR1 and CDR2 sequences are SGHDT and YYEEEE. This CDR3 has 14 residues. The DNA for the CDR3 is TGTGCCAGCAGGAGGGGCTCCTATAATTCACCCCTCCACTTT. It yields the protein CASRRGSYNSPLHF.

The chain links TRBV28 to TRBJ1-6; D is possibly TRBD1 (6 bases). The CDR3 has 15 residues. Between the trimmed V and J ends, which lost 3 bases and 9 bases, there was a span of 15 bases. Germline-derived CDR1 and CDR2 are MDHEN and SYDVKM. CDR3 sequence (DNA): TGTGCCAGCAGTTTGTACCCAGGGGCCATTTCACCCCTCCACTTT. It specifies CASSLYPGAISPLHF.

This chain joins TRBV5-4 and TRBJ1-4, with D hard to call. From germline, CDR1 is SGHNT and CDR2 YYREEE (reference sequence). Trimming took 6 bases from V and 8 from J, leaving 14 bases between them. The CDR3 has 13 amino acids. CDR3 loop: CASNRGEEEKLFF. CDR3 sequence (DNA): TGTGCCAGCAATCGGGGAGAGGAAGAAAAACTGTTTTTT.

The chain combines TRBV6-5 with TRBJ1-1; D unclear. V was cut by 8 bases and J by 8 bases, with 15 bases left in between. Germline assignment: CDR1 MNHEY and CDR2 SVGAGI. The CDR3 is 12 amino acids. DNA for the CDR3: TGTGCCAGCGCCCAGTTCCGGGAGGAAGCTTTCTTT. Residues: CASAQFREEAFF.

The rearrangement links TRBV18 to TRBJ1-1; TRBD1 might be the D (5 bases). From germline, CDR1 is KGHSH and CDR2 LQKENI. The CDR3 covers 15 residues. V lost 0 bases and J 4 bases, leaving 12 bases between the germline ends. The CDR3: CASSPPKQGSTEAFF. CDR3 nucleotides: TGTGCCAGCTCACCACCAAAGCAGGGTAGCACTGAAGCTTTCTTT.

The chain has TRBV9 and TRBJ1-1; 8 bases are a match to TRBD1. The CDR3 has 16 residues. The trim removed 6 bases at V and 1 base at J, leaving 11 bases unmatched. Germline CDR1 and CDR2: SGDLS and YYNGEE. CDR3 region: CASILDRGVPNTEAFF. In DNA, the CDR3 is TGTGCCAGCATCCTCGACAGGGGCGTTCCGAACACTGAAGCTTTCTTT.

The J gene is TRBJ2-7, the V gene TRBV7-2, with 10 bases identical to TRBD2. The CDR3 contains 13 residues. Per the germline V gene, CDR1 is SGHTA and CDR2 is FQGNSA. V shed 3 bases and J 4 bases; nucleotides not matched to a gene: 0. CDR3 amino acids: CASSLGLAYEQYF. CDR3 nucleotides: TGTGCCAGCAGCTTGGGACTAGCGTACGAGCAGTACTTC. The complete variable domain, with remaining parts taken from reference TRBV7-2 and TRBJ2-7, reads GAGVSQSPSNKVTEKGKDVELRCDPISGHTALYWYRQSLGQGLEFLIYFQGNSAPDKSGLPSDRFSAERTGGSVSTLTIQRTQQEDSAVYLCASSLGLAYEQYFGPGTRLTVT.

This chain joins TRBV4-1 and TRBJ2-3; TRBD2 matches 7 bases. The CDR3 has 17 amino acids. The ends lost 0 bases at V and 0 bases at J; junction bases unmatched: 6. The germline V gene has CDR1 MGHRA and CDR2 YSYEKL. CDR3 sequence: CASSQDSGGISTDTQYF. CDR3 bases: TGCGCCAGCAGCCAAGATTCGGGGGGAATTAGCACAGATACGCAGTATTTT.

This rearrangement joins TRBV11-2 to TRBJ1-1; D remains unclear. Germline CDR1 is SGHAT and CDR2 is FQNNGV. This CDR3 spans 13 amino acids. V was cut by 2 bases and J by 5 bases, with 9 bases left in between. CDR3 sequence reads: CASSLLVRTEAFF. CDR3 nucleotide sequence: TGTGCCAGCAGCTTATTGGTTAGAACTGAAGCTTTCTTT. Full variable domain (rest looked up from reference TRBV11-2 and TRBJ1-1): EAGVAQSPRYKIIEKRQSVAFWCNPISGHATLYWYQQILGQGPKLLIQFQNNGVVDDSQLPKDRFSAERLKGVDSTLKIQPAKLEDSAVYLCASSLLVRTEAFFGQGTRLTVV.

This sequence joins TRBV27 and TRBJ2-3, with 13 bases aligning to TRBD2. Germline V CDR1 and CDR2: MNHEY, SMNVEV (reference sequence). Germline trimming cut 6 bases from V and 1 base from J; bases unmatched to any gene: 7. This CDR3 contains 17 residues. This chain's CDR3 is CASSRTSGGPRTDTQYF. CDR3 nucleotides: TGTGCCAGCAGCCGGACTAGCGGGGGACCGCGCACAGATACGCAGTATTTT.

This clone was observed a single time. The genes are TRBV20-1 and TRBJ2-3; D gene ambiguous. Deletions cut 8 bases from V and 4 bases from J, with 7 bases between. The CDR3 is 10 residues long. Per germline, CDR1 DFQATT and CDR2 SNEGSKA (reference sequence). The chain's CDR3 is CSFTPDTQYF. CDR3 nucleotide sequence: TGCAGTTTCACCCCAGATACGCAGTATTTT.

CDR3 sequence (DNA): TGCGCCAGCAGCTTGGGTGGCCCAGAGCAAGAGACCCAGTACTTC. This translates into CASSLGGPEQETQYF. The gene calls are TRBV5-1 and TRBJ2-5, with D unclear. Deletions cut 0 bases from V and 2 bases from J, with 11 bases between. The CDR3 totals 15 residues. CDR1 is SGHRS and CDR2 is YFSETQ in the germline V gene.

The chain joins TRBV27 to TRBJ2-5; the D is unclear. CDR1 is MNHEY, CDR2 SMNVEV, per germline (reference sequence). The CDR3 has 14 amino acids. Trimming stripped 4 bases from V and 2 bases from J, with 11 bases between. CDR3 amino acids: CASSSLGRQETQYF. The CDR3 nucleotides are TGTGCCAGCAGTTCCCTCGGCAGGCAAGAGACCCAGTACTTC.

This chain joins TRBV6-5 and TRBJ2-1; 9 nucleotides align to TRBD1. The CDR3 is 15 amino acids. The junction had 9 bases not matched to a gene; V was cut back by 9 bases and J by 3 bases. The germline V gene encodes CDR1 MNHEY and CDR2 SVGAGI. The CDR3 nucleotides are TGTGCCAGTAAATTGGGACAGGGATTCTACAATGAGCAGTTCTTC. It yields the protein CASKLGQGFYNEQFF.

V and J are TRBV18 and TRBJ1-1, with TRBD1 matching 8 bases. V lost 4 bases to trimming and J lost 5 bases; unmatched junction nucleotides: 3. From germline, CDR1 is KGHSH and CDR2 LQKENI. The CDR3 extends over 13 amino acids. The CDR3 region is CASSRDRLTEAFF. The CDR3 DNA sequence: TGTGCCAGCTCACGGGACAGGTTAACTGAAGCTTTCTTT.

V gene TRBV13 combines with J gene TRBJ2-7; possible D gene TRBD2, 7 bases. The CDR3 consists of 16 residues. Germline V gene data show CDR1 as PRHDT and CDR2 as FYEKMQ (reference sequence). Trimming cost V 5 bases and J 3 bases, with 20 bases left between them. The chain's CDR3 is CASSGTLDGGRYEQYF. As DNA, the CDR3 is TGTGCCAGCAGCGGTACTCTAGACGGGGGGCGCTACGAGCAGTACTTC.

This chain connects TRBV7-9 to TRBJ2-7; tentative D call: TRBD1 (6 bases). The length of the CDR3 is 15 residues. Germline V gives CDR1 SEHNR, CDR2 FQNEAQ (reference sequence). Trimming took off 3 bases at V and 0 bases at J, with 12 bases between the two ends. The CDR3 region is CASSFPQGSSYEQYF. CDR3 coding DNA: TGTGCCAGCAGCTTCCCCCAGGGGAGCTCCTACGAGCAGTACTTC.

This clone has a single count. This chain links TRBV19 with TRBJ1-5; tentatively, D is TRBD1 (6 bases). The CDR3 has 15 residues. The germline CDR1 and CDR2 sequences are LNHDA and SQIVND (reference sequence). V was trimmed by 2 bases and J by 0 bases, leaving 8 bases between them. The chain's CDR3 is CASSITGASNQPQHF. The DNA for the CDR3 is TGTGCCAGTAGTATAACGGGGGCTAGCAATCAGCCCCAGCATTTT.

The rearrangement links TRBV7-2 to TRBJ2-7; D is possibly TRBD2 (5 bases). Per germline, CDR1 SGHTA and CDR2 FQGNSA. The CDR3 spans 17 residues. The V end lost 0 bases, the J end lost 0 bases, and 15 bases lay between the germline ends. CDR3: CASSLAIDTGVSYEQYF. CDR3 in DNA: TGTGCCAGCAGCTTAGCGATTGACACCGGGGTCTCCTACGAGCAGTACTTC.

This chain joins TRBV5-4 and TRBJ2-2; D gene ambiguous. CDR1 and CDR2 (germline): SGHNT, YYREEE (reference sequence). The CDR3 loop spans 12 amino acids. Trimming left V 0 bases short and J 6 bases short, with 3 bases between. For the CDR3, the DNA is TGTGCCAGCAGCTTGGGGTCCGGGGAGCTGTTTTTT. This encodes CASSLGSGELFF.

The CDR3 protein is CASSLHRTPEQYF. The CDR3 DNA reads TGTGCCAGCAGTTTGCACCGGACCCCCGAGCAGTACTTC. This rearrangement joins TRBV27 to TRBJ2-7; no definite D call. CDR1 is MNHEY and CDR2 is SMNVEV in the germline V gene (reference sequence). V was pared by 3 bases and J by 6 bases, with 12 bases between. There are 13 residues in the CDR3.

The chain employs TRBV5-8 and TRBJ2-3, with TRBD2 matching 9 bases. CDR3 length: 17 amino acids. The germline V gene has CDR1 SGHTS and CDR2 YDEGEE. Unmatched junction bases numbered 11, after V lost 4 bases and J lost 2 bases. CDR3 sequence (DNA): TGTGCCAGCAGCCCTGCCCGACTAGCGGTAAACACAGATACGCAGTATTTT. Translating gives CASSPARLAVNTDTQYF.

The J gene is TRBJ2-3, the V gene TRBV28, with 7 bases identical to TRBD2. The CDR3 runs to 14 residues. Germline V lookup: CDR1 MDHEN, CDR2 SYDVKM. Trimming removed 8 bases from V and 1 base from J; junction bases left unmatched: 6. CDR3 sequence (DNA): TGTGCCAGCGCACAGCGGGGCCGCACAGATACGCAGTATTTT. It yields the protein CASAQRGRTDTQYF. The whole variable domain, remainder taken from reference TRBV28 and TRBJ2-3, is DVKVTQSSRYLVKRTGEKVFLECVQDMDHENMFWYRQDPGLGLRLIYFSYDVKMKEKGDIPEGYSVSREKKERFSLILESASTNQTSMYLCASAQRGRTDTQYFGPGTRLTVL.

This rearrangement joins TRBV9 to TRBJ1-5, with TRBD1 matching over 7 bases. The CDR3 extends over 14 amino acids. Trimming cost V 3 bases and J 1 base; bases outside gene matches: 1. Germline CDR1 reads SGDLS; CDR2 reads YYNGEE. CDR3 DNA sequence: TGTGCCAGCAGCGAGACAGGGAGCAATCAGCCCCAGCATTTT. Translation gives CASSETGSNQPQHF.

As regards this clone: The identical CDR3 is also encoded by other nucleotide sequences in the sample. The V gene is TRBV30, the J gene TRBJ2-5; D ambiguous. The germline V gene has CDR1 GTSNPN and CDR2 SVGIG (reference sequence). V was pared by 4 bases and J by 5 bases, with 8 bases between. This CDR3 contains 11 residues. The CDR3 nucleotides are TGTGCCTGGACCGGTGGCGAGACCCAGTACTTC. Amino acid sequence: CAWTGGETQYF.

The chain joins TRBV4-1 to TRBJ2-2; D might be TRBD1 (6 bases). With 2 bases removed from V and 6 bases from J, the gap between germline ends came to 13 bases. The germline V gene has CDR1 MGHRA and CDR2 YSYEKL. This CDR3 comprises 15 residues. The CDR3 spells CASSQWTVSAGELFF. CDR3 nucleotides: TGCGCCAGCAGCCAATGGACAGTATCAGCCGGGGAGCTGTTTTTT.